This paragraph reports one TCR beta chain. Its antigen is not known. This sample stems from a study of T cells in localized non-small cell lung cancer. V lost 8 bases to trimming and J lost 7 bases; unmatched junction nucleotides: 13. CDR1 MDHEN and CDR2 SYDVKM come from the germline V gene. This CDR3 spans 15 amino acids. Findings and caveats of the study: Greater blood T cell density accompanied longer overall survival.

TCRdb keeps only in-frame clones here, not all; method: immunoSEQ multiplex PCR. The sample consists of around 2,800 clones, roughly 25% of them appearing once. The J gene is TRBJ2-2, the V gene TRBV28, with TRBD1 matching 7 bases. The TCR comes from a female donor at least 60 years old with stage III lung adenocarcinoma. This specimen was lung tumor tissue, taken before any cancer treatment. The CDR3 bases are TGTGCCAGCCACAGGGGTCAAGGTGTAGGCGGGGAGCTGTTTTTT. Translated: CASHRGQGVGGELFF. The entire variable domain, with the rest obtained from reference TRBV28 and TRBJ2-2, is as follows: DVKVTQSSRYLVKRTGEKVFLECVQDMDHENMFWYRQDPGLGLRLIYFSYDVKMKEKGDIPEGYSVSREKKERFSLILESASTNQTSMYLCASHRGQGVGGELFFGEGSRLTVL.